This T cell receptor (beta chain) was sequenced during a study of cytomegalovirus exposure and HLA in healthy donors listed by TCRdb under 2017. About the full investigation: According to a later analysis, one platform produced both the 120 validation repertoires and the 730 or so repertoires of the first cohort. To predict cytomegalovirus infection status, the study brought together high-throughput TCR immunosequencing, statistical association of individual TCRs with disease status, and machine learning. In addition to the first cohort of approximately 650 subjects, a separate validation cohort of 120 different subjects was used. The study was designed to test whether signatures of past pathogen exposure could be identified by cataloging public T cell receptors. Beyond this particular receptor, the publication reports: Across donors, most TCR sequences were observed very rarely, whereas some public TCRs were present in many individuals. The study gave a list of 150 to 200 TCR beta chains associated with cytomegalovirus. The authors suggested that the approach could potentially be generalized to other disease states and immunological phenotypes. In a later analysis, TCRs clustered in the first cohort were found to also tend to co-occur in the roughly 120 validation repertoires, with 94% of cluster scores above 0. The validation cohort had no HLA typing available for a later analysis, so co-occurrence within that cohort was assessed over all 120 or so repertoires. Three of the identified cytomegalovirus-associated TCR beta chains were confirmed in vitro to be specific for cytomegalovirus antigens. In both the original and validation cohorts, the classifier was reported to diagnose cytomegalovirus status with high specificity and sensitivity.

The receptor library was made with the immunoSEQ multiplex PCR assay. The paper's processing steps were these. A statistical classification framework was built for diagnosing cytomegalovirus status from the catalog of TCR beta chain sequences. TCRdb limited this immuneACCESS table to in-frame rearrangements with V and J called. A share of clones is missing; checked studies link under half to unresolved V genes, and the rest is unexplained. V, J and clone size reflect that table, while D and trimming were determined from the DNA. Recorded for this sample are roughly 200,000 clones; approximately 86% of them occurred a single time. The top ten hold 6% to 8% of the sample. Separate from the roughly 700-subject first cohort, the validation cohort of roughly 110 subjects was the group to which the donors belonged. For this clone: The antigen this receptor binds is unknown. The sample holds no much larger clone one base away, and base qualities are not on file.

The cysteine opens and the phenylalanine closes a CDR3 of 16 amino acids. Kept here is only the CDR3 DNA, which spans 48 bases and is read in frame from base 1. Trimming accounts for 0 bases at V and 6 bases at J, while the number of junction bases matched to no gene is 8. CDR1 is given as SGHRS and CDR2 as YFSETQ, both from the germline V gene. Sequenced material: PBMCs. This clonotype was obtained from a man aged 25-40 years in good health and CMV-seropositive. The sequence links TRBV5-1 to TRBJ2-2; TRBD2 fits 7 bases in the junction. The CDR3 reads as follows: CASSLEVGRNSGELFF. In nucleotide form, the sequence is TGCGCCAGCAGCTTGGAGGTCGGGAGGAATTCCGGGGAGCTGTTTTTT.